Each of the 12 T cell receptor beta chains below was sequenced from the same sample in a study of CD8 T cells in Susac syndrome. With random hexamers, reverse transcription was performed on about 0.5 to 1 ug of RNA. TCRdb re-called the immunoSEQ multiplex PCR reads with MiXCR, one entry per CDR3 protein. The sample shows around 190,000 distinct CDR3 sequences, approximately 94% of them seen only once. Specimen: CD4+ T cells from PBMCs. The receptors shown here come from a human donor with Susac syndrome.

The CDR3 DNA is TGTGCCAGTAGTATCGCCACGGGACAAACCTACGAGCAGTACTTC. It specifies CASSIATGQTYEQYF. The V gene is TRBV19, the J gene TRBJ2-7; weak D call: TRBD1 (6 bases). Germline values: CDR1 LNHDA, CDR2 SQIVND (reference sequence). Trimming removed 3 bases at V and 2 bases at J, with 14 bases between. The CDR3 sequence is 15 residues long.

This sequence joins TRBV20-1 and TRBJ1-6, with a tentative D call TRBD1 (5 bases). Germline values: CDR1 DFQATT, CDR2 SNEGSKA (reference sequence). V shed 3 bases and J shed 7 bases, with 16 bases lying between them. The CDR3 consists of 15 residues. The CDR3 loop is CSASSTGTLNSPLHF. CDR3 in DNA: TGCAGTGCTAGTTCAACCGGGACCCTCAATTCACCCCTCCACTTT.

The chain is built from TRBV4-1 and TRBJ2-1; D may be TRBD1 (6 bases). The ends were cut back, 4 bases at V and 1 base at J, with 14 bases in the middle. The CDR3 runs 16 residues. Per the germline V gene, CDR1 is MGHRA and CDR2 is YSYEKL. The CDR3 sequence is CASSLWSRGSYNEQFF. DNA of the CDR3: TGCGCCAGCAGCCTCTGGTCGAGGGGGTCCTACAATGAGCAGTTCTTC.

V gene TRBV7-8 combines with J gene TRBJ1-6; D might be TRBD1 (6 bases). The V end was cut by 5 bases, the J end by 7 bases, with 18 bases between. The germline V gene has CDR1 SGHVS and CDR2 FQNEAQ. The CDR3 contains 16 residues. DNA of the CDR3: TGTGCCAGCAGCCCCCGAGAGGTCAGGGGAAATTCACCCCTCCACTTT. It translates to CASSPREVRGNSPLHF.

This clonotype was recorded only once. This chain connects TRBV5-4 to TRBJ1-6, with 7 positions matching TRBD1. The junction had 12 bases not matched to a gene; V was cut back by 5 bases and J by 7 bases. The CDR3 contains 16 residues. Germline CDR1 and CDR2: SGHNT and YYREEE (reference sequence). The CDR3 region is CASRAFQQGQNSPLHF. Written as DNA, the CDR3 is TGTGCCAGCAGGGCTTTTCAACAGGGGCAAAATTCACCCCTCCACTTT.

The chain recombines TRBV12-3 or TRBV12-4 with TRBJ2-7; 13 bases agree with TRBD2. V lost 6 bases, J lost 7 bases, and 9 bases stayed unmatched. The CDR3 has 15 amino acids. Here the CDR3 DNA reads TGTGCCAGCAGATCGACTAGCGGGGGGCCGGGTGAGCAGTACTTC. This gives the protein CASRSTSGGPGEQYF.

The rearrangement joins TRBV19 to TRBJ2-1; 8 nucleotides align to TRBD1. V gave up 6 bases and J gave up 15 bases; unmatched junction bases: 7. The CDR3 spans 11 residues. Germline V gives CDR1 LNHDA, CDR2 SQIVND (reference sequence). The CDR3 region has the DNA TGTGCCAGTAGCCGACAGGGGTTCCCGTTCTTC. It is translated as CASSRQGFPFF.

This chain joins TRBV5-6 and TRBJ1-5, with D perhaps matching TRBD1 (5 bases). Between the trimmed V and J ends, which lost 0 bases and 0 bases, there was a span of 10 bases. Germline assignment: CDR1 SGHDT and CDR2 YYEEEE. The CDR3 extends over 16 amino acids. For the CDR3, the DNA is TGTGCCAGCAGCTTGGAAGGGGAGGCTAGCAATCAGCCCCAGCATTTT. Its translation: CASSLEGEASNQPQHF.

CDR3: CASRERQGGMTEAFF. CDR3 DNA sequence: TGTGCCAGCAGAGAGAGACAGGGCGGAATGACTGAAGCTTTCTTT. The rearrangement links TRBV2 to TRBJ1-1, with TRBD1 matching 7 bases. Unmatched junction bases numbered 12, after V lost 6 bases and J lost 5 bases. The CDR3 has 15 residues. The germline gives CDR1 SNHLY, CDR2 FYNNEI.

Turning to this clonotype: One end of the junction fails to match germline, which may point to a read error. The rearrangement links TRBV7-2 to TRBJ2-5, with 10 bases lining up with TRBD1. Germline CDR1 reads SGHTA; CDR2 reads FQGNSA. The CDR3 runs 15 residues. CDR3 nucleotide sequence: TGTGCCAGCAGCCTAGCCGGGACAGGGGAAGAGACCCAGTACTTC. It translates to CASSLAGTGEETQYF.

CDR3 loop: CSGQDRLTYGYTF. The CDR3 coding sequence is TGCAGTGGCCAGGACAGATTAACCTATGGCTACACCTTC. The rearrangement links TRBV20-1 to TRBJ1-2; D is possibly TRBD1 (6 bases). The CDR3 is 13 amino acids. Trimming removed 7 bases from V and 4 bases from J, with 16 bases in between. Germline lookup yields CDR1 DFQATT and CDR2 SNEGSKA (reference sequence).

The chain combines TRBV12-3 or TRBV12-4 with TRBJ2-3; D call uncertain. V lost 2 bases, J lost 0 bases, and 9 bases lay in between. The CDR3 length is 15 residues. The DNA for the CDR3 is TGTGCCAGCAGTTTAAGGCACCAGAGCACAGATACGCAGTATTTT. Amino acid sequence: CASSLRHQSTDTQYF.